This TCR beta chain was recorded in a study of cytomegalovirus exposure and HLA in healthy donors. PCR primers comprised 60 Vbeta and 13 Jbeta primers. TCRdb's table, derived via immunoSEQ multiplex PCR, lists solely in-frame clones and lacks some. Of approximately 92,000 clones listed, 77% are singletons. General observations from the study: Most TCR sequences proved rare, with some public TCRs found in many donors. Differences between HLA loci emerged in a later analysis of TCR association rates, with DRB1 most and HLA-C fewest.

CDR1 and CDR2 (germline): MGHRA, YSYEKL. This CDR3 has 16 residues. Trimming stripped 4 bases from V and 1 base from J, with 14 bases between. Concerning this clone itself: What it binds is not known.

Source material: PBMCs. The chain joins TRBV4-1 to TRBJ1-5; D might be TRBD1 (6 bases). The sequence derives from a middle-aged man in good health and CMV-seropositive. The CDR3 loop is CASSPGPQGSNQPQHF. The CDR3 DNA reads TGCGCCAGCAGCCCTGGACCCCAGGGGAGCAATCAGCCCCAGCATTTT.